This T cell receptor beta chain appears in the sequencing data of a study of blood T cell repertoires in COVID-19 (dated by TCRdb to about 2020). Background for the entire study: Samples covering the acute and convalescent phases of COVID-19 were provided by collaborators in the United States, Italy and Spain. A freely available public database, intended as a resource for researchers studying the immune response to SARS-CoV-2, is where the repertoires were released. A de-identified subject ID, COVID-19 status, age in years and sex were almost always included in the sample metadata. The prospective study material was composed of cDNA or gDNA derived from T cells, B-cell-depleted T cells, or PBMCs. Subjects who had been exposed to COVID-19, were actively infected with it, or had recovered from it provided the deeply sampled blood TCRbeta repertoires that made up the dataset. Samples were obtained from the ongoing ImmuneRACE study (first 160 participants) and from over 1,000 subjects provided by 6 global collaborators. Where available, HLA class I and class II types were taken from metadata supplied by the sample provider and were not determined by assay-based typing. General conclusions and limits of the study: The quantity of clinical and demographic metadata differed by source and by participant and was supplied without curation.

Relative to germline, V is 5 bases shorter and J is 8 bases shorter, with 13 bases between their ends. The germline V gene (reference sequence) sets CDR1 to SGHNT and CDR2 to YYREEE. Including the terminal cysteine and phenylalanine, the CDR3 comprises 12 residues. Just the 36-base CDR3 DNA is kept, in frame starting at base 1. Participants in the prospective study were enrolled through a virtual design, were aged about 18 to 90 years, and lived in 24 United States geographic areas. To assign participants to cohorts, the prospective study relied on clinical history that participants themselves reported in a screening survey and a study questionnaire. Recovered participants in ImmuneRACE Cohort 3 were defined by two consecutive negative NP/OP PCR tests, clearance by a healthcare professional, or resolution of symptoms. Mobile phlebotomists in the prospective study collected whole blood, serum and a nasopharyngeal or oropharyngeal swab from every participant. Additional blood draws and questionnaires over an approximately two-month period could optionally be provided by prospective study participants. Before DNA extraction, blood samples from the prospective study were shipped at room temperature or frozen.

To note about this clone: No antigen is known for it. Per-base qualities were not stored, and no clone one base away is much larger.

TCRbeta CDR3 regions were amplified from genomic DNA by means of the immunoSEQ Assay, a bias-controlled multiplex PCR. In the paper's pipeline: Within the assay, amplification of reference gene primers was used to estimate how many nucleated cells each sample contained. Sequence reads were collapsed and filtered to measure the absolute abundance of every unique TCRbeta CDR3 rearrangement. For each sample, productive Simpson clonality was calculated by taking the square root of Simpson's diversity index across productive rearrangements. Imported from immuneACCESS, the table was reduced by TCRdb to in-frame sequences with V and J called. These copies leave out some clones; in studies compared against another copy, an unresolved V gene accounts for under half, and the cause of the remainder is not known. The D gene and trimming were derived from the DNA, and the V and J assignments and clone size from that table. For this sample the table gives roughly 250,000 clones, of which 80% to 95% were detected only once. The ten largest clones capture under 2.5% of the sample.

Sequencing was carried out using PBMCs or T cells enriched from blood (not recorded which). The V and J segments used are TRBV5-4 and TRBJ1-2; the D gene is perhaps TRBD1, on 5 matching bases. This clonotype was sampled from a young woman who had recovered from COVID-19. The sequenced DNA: TGTGCCAGCAGTACAAACGCAGGGGGCTACACCTTC. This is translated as CASSTNAGGYTF.